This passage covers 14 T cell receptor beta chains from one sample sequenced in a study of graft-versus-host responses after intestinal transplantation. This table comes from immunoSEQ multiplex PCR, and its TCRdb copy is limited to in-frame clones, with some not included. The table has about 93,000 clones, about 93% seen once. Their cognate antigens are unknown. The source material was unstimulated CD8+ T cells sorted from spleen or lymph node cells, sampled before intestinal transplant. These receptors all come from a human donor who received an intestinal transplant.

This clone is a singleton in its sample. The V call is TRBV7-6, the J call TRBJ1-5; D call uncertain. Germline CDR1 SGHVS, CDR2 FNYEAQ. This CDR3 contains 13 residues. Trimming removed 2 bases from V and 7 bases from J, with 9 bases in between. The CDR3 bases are TGTGCCAGCAGCTTAATCGGCGGGCAGCCCCAGCATTTT. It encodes CASSLIGGQPQHF.

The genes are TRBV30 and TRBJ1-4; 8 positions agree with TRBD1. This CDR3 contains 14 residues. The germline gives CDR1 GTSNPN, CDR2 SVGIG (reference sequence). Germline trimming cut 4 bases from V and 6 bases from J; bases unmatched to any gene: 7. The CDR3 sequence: CAWNLGQGYEKLFF. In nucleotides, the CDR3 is TGTGCCTGGAATCTTGGACAGGGATATGAAAAACTGTTTTTT.

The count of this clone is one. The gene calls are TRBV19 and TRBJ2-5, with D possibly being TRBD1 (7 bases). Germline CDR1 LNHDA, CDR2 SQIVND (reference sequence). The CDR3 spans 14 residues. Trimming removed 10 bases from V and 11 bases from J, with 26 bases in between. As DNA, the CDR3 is TGTGCCACCCTGGAGTCTTCAGGGGGGTGGGAGCAGTACTTC. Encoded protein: CATLESSGGWEQYF.

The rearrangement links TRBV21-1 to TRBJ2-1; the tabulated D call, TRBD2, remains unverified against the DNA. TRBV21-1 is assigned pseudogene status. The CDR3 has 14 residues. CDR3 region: CASSVASQINEQFF. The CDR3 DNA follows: TGTGCCAGCAGCGTAGCTAGCCAGATCAATGAGCAGTTCTTC.

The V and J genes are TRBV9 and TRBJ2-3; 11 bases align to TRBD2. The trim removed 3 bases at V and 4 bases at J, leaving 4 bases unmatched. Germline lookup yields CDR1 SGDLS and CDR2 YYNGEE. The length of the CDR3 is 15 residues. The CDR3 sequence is CASSGLAGLSDTQYF. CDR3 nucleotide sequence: TGTGCCAGCAGCGGACTAGCGGGACTTTCAGATACGCAGTATTTT.

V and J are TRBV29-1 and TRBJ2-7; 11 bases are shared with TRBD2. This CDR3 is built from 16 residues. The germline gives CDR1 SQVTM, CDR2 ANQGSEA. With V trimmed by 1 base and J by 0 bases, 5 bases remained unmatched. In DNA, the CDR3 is TGCAGCGTTGAAGGTCTAGCGGGAGGCTCCTCCTACGAGCAGTACTTC. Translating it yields CSVEGLAGGSSYEQYF.

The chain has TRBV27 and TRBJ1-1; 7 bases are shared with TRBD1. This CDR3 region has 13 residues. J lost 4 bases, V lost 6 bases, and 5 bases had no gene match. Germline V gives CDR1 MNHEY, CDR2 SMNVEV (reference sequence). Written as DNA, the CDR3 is TGTGCCAGCAGACAGGGGTTGACCACTGAAGCTTTCTTT. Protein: CASRQGLTTEAFF.

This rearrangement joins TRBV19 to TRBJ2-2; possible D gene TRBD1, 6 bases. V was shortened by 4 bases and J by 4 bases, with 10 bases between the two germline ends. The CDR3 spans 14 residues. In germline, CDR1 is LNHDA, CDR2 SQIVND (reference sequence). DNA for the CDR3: TGTGCCAGTAGTACAGGGGTAGGCACCGGGGAGCTGTTTTTT. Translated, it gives CASSTGVGTGELFF. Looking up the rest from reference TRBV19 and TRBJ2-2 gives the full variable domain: DGGITQSPKYLFRKEGQNVTLSCEQNLNHDAMYWYRQDPGQGLRLIYYSQIVNDFQKGDIAEGYSVSREKKESFPLTVTSAQKNPTAFYLCASSTGVGTGELFFGEGSRLTVL.

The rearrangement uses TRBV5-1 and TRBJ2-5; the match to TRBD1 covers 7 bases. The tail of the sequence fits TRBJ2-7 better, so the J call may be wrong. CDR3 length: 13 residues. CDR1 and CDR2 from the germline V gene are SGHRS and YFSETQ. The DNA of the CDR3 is TGCGCCAGCACCCGGGACAGTGATTACGAGCAGTACTTC. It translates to CASTRDSDYEQYF.

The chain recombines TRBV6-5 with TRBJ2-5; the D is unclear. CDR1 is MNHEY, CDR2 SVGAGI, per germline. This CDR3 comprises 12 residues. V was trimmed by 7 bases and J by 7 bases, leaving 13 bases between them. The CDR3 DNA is TGTGCCAGCACGAAGCTATCAGGGACCCAGTACTTC. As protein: CASTKLSGTQYF.

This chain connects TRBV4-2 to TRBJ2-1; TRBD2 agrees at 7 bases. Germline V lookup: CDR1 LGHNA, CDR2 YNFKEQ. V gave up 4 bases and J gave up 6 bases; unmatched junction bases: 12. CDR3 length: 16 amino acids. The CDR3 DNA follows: TGTGCCAGCAGCCCCGCGTCACGGGACTACCCCAATGAGCAGTTCTTC. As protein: CASSPASRDYPNEQFF.

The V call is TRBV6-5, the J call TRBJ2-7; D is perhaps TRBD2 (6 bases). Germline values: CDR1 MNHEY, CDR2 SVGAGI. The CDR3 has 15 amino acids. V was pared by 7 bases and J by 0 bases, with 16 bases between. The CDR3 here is CASKSGGLSSYEQYF. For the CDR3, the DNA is TGTGCCAGCAAGAGTGGCGGACTAAGCTCCTACGAGCAGTACTTC.

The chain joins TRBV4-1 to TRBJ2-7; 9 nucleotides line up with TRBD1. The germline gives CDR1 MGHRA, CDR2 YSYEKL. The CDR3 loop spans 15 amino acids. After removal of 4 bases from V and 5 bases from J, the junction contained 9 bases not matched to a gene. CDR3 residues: CASSPSGTGRNEQYF. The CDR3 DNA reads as TGCGCCAGCAGCCCTTCCGGGACAGGGAGGAACGAGCAGTACTTC.

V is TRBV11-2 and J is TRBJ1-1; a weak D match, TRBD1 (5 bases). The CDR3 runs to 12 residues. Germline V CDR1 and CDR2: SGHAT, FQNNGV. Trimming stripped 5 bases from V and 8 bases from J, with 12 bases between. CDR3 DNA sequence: TGTGCCAGCAGCCCAGGGCAGCACGAAGCTTTCTTT. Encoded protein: CASSPGQHEAFF.